The entry that follows covers one T cell receptor (beta chain) sequence. This entry is derived from a study of blood T cell repertoires in COVID-19. Looking at the study overall: From the United States, Italy and Spain came samples of acute and convalescent COVID-19. T cells, B-cell-depleted T cells, or PBMCs provided the cDNA or gDNA that served as material.

Only in-frame clones appear in the TCRdb table, and some are missing; sequencing was by immunoSEQ multiplex PCR. Of nearly 350,000 clones detected, roughly 87% appear once; the ten largest clones hold under 1.3%. Recruits, aged roughly 18 to 95 years, lived in 24 US areas. V lost 4 bases, J lost 6 bases, and 13 bases lay in between. The CDR3 loop spans 14 amino acids. Germline V lookup: CDR1 SGDLS, CDR2 YYNGEE. This chain connects TRBV9 to TRBJ2-2, with D tentatively TRBD2 (5 bases). The specimen sequenced was PBMCs or T cells enriched from blood (not recorded which). The TCR sequence derives from a woman in her thirties who had recovered from COVID-19. The CDR3: CASSLSGAAGELFF. The CDR3 bases are TGTGCCAGCAGCCTCAGCGGAGCGGCCGGGGAGCTGTTTTTT. The entire variable domain, with the rest obtained from reference TRBV9 and TRBJ2-2, is as follows: DSGVTQTPKHLITATGQRVTLRCSPRSGDLSVYWYQQSLDQGLQFLIQYYNGEERAKGNILERFSAQQFPDLHSELNLSSLELGDSALYFCASSLSGAAGELFFGEGSRLTVL.